A single sample is the source of the 17 T cell receptor beta chains below, sequenced in a study of human T cells and chemical hapten exposure. As to time point: patch test 2, 6 weeks after DPC sensitization. Regarding treatment: therapeutic diphenylcyclopropenone sensitization with weekly scalp DPC. TCRdb itself ran the RACE reads through MiXCR, one entry per CDR3 protein. Counted here are some 84,000 distinct CDR3 sequences, roughly a tenth occurring once; the ten biggest clones make up approximately 4.7%. Sequencing was performed on whole blood, taken in connection with sensitization to the hapten diphenylcyclopropenone (DPC). The source is a woman aged 50 to 60 with alopecia areata. Some clones in this sample may be carry-over from other donors' samples.

At least ten counts were recorded for this clonotype. Here the CDR3 DNA reads TGTGCCAGCAGTTTGGGACCCGGAGAGGGTGAAAAACTGTTTTTT. This gives the protein CASSLGPGEGEKLFF. V gene TRBV6-5 combines with J gene TRBJ1-4, with a weak D call TRBD1 (5 bases). The CDR3 is 15 residues long. V lost 4 bases and J 7 bases, leaving 16 bases between the germline ends. From germline, CDR1 is MNHEY and CDR2 SVGAGI.

The CDR3 sequence: CASSSRDRTLAKNIQYF. The CDR3 DNA sequence: TGTGCCAGCAGTTCCAGGGACAGGACCCTAGCCAAAAACATTCAGTACTTC. V is TRBV28 and J is TRBJ2-4; 8 nucleotides align to TRBD1. The CDR3 spans 17 residues. The germline gives CDR1 MDHEN, CDR2 SYDVKM. The ends lost 4 bases at V and 0 bases at J; junction bases unmatched: 8.

Relative to its sample, this clonotype is medium-sized. The rearrangement links TRBV20-1 to TRBJ2-3; no firm D call. CDR3 length: 19 residues. Trimming removed 5 bases at V and 0 bases at J, with 27 bases between. Germline V gives CDR1 DFQATT, CDR2 SNEGSKA (reference sequence). CDR3 sequence (DNA): TGCAGTGCTCCCCGACTTAAGAGACTGACAAGGGCTAGCACAGATACGCAGTATTTT. Its translation: CSAPRLKRLTRASTDTQYF.

This rearrangement joins TRBV20-1 to TRBJ2-1; tentative D call: TRBD2 (6 bases). Germline values: CDR1 DFQATT, CDR2 SNEGSKA (reference sequence). The CDR3 totals 18 residues. V was shortened by 0 bases and J by 0 bases, with 18 bases between the two germline ends. CDR3 amino acids: CSARDFEGGRSSYNEQFF. DNA of the CDR3: TGCAGTGCTAGAGATTTTGAGGGAGGTCGGTCCTCCTACAATGAGCAGTTCTTC.

This chain joins TRBV9 and TRBJ2-5; TRBD2 matches at 8 bases. V lost 0 bases and J lost 5; bases outside the gene matches: 9. Germline lookup yields CDR1 SGDLS and CDR2 YYNGEE. CDR3 length: 16 amino acids. The CDR3 reads CASSVATGGPLETQYF. DNA for the CDR3: TGTGCCAGCAGCGTAGCAACGGGAGGGCCTTTGGAGACCCAGTACTTC.

The sample holds a few counts of this clonotype. The chain recombines TRBV28 with TRBJ2-2, with 10 nucleotides matching TRBD1. The CDR3 spans 15 residues. The J segment lost 4 bases and the V segment lost 6 bases, leaving 5 bases of the junction unmatched. In germline, CDR1 is MDHEN, CDR2 SYDVKM. The DNA for the CDR3 is TGTGCCAGCAGCCTCCGGGACAGGGGCACCGGGGAGCTGTTTTTT. Translating gives CASSLRDRGTGELFF.

This clonotype showed up many times. J is TRBJ2-1 and V is TRBV21-1; the table's D call TRBD2 went unverified against the DNA. TRBV21-1 is a pseudogene locus. The CDR3 loop spans 16 amino acids. As DNA, the CDR3 is TGTGCCAGCAGCACTTTACTAGCGGGAGAGCATAATGAGCAGTTCTTC. It is translated as CASSTLLAGEHNEQFF.

The V call is TRBV6-5, the J call TRBJ2-1, with 10 bases that match TRBD2. Germline CDR1 and CDR2: MNHEY and SVGAGI. V dropped 4 bases and J dropped 5; count of bases not matched to a gene: 11. The CDR3 is 17 residues long. The CDR3 nucleotides read TGTGCCAGCAGTTCTGCGACCCCTAGCGGGAGTGACAATGAGCAGTTCTTC. This encodes CASSSATPSGSDNEQFF.

This clonotype was detected a few times. The rearrangement links TRBV28 to TRBJ2-7; D not certain. From germline, CDR1 is MDHEN and CDR2 SYDVKM. This CDR3 region has 14 residues. Trimming stripped 2 bases from V and 2 bases from J, with 10 bases between. CDR3 protein: CASSLRQVTYEQYF. CDR3 bases: TGTGCCAGCAGTTTACGCCAGGTCACCTACGAGCAGTACTTC.

This clonotype appeared many times. The V call is TRBV7-9, the J call TRBJ1-4; 7 bases are shared with TRBD1. The germline CDR1 and CDR2 sequences are SEHNR and FQNEAQ (reference sequence). V lost 1 base and J lost 6; bases outside the gene matches: 8. The CDR3 covers 16 residues. The DNA for the CDR3 is TGTGCCAGCAGCTTAGGCGTGCGACAGGGACATGAAAAACTGTTTTTT. It translates to CASSLGVRQGHEKLFF. The full variable domain, with the rest looked up from reference TRBV7-9 and TRBJ1-4, is DTGVSQNPRHKITKRGQNVTFRCDPISEHNRLYWYRQTLGQGPEFLTYFQNEAQLEKSRLLSDRFSAERPKGSFSTLEIQRTEQGDSAMYLCASSLGVRQGHEKLFFGSGTQLSVL.

This clonotype turned up a few times. The chain has TRBV6-2 or TRBV6-3 and TRBJ2-5, with D perhaps matching TRBD1 or TRBD2 (5 bases each). The germline V gene encodes CDR1 MNHEY and CDR2 SVGEGT. Trimming took 6 bases from V and 3 from J, leaving 17 bases between them. The CDR3 extends over 15 amino acids. The CDR3 nucleotides read TGTGCCAGCAGCGGGGCCGGCGCCACGAAAGAGACCCAGTACTTC. Protein: CASSGAGATKETQYF.

The table lists this clonotype with a few counts. The chain employs TRBV4-1 and TRBJ1-4, with D tentatively TRBD1 (6 bases). V lost 1 base to trimming and J lost 7 bases, with 22 bases between them. Germline CDR1 is MGHRA and CDR2 is YSYEKL. The length of the CDR3 is 18 residues. CDR3 region: CASSQVGIVVGGREKLFF. The CDR3 nucleotides are TGCGCCAGCAGCCAAGTCGGTATAGTGGTAGGGGGACGTGAAAAACTGTTTTTT.

The table lists this clonotype with a few counts. The V and J genes are TRBV20-1 and TRBJ2-3; TRBD2 aligns across 11 bases. The CDR3 is made up of 14 amino acids. Germline values: CDR1 DFQATT, CDR2 SNEGSKA (reference sequence). V was clipped by 6 bases and J by 3 bases; unmatched bases: 5. The CDR3 loop reads CSAYVAGGTDTQYF. DNA for the CDR3: TGCAGTGCCTACGTAGCGGGAGGGACAGATACGCAGTATTTT.

This clonotype appeared a few times. V gene TRBV12-3 or TRBV12-4 combines with J gene TRBJ2-2; 9 bases line up with TRBD1. The CDR3 consists of 15 residues. V trimming: 6 bases; J trimming: 4 bases; junction bases outside the gene matches: 6. CDR3 in DNA: TGTGCCAGCAGAATGGACAGGGGTGGCACCGGGGAGCTGTTTTTT. Encoded protein: CASRMDRGGTGELFF.

The chain combines TRBV20-1 with TRBJ1-5; D uncertain. The CDR3 length is 14 residues. Germline V gives CDR1 DFQATT, CDR2 SNEGSKA (reference sequence). Trimming stripped 2 bases from V and 0 bases from J, with 8 bases between. In DNA, the CDR3 is TGCAGTGCTAGACGTGGGAATAGCAATCAGCCCCAGCATTTT. This sequence encodes CSARRGNSNQPQHF.

This clonotype was found a few times. This chain uses TRBV28 with TRBJ1-1, with D perhaps matching TRBD1 (5 bases). Trimming shortened V by 3 bases and J by 5 bases, and 13 bases separated the two germline ends. Germline V gene sequence: CDR1 MDHEN, CDR2 SYDVKM. This CDR3 comprises 14 residues. Written as DNA, the CDR3 is TGTGCCAGCAGTTTGGTCAGGGTGAGGACTGAAGCTTTCTTT. Protein sequence: CASSLVRVRTEAFF.

As to this clonotype: Sequence at one end of the junction differs from germline and may be a read error. CDR3 nucleotides: TGTGCCAGAAGCCAAGCGGTTAGCGGATCCGAGCAGTACTTC. It is translated as CARSQAVSGSEQYF. The chain combines TRBV3-1 with TRBJ2-7, with D perhaps matching TRBD2 (6 bases). Germline V gene sequence: CDR1 LGHDT, CDR2 YNNKEL (reference sequence). CDR3 length: 14 residues.